This is a list of T cell receptor beta chains from one sample in a study of T cells after posttransplantation cyclophosphamide. Sequencing was performed with immunoSEQ multiplex PCR; in TCRdb, only in-frame clones are kept and a portion is missing. The sample holds tens of thousands of clones, almost 95% seen once. Sequencing was carried out using PBMCs. The receptors originated from a woman between 45 and 60 years old in good health and a related stem cell transplant donor. Each CDR3 is given with its conserved first and last residue. The D gene is left open where the match is weak. Size tells how often a clone was seen (once, few, many) or the class of an expanded clone, and some rows leave it out.

D gene,V gene,clone size,J gene,CDR3 DNA,CDR3 protein
TRBD2,TRBV19,NA,TRBJ2-7,TGTGCCAGTACCCCAGCGGGAGGGCCAAAAGAGCAGTACTTC,CASTPAGGPKEQYF
TRBD1,TRBV12-5,NA,TRBJ2-1,TGTGCTAGTGGTTTGGCGCCCCATACAGGGGTCCCGGTCAATGAGCAGTTCTTC,CASGLAPHTGVPVNEQFF
TRBD2,TRBV4-1,NA,TRBJ2-2,TGCGCCAGCAGCCAAGAGATAGGGACTAGCGGGACTCTGACTTTCACCGGGGAGCTGTTTTTT,CASSQEIGTSGTLTFTGELFF
TRBD2,TRBV15,NA,TRBJ2-1,TGTGCCACCAGCAGAGGACTAGCGGGGGGGTTCTATGAGCAGTTCTTC,CATSRGLAGGFYEQFF
NA,TRBV25-1,NA,TRBJ1-1,TGTGCCAGCAGTGCCGTGACAGTGAACACTGAAGCTTTCTTT,CASSAVTVNTEAFF
NA,TRBV2,NA,TRBJ2-7,TGTGCCAGCAGGCGACAGACGGCATACGAGCAGTACTTC,CASRRQTAYEQYF
TRBD2,TRBV28,NA,TRBJ2-7,TGTGCCAGCAGTCCCTCCCCGGGACTAGGTAACGAGCAGTACTTC,CASSPSPGLGNEQYF
NA,TRBV4-1,NA,TRBJ2-2,TGCGCCAGCAGCCAACAGGGGAGCTCCGGGGAGCTGTTTTTT,CASSQQGSSGELFF
NA,TRBV9,NA,TRBJ1-5,TGTGCCAGCAGCCCATCCGAGAACAATCAGCCCCAGCATTTT,CASSPSENNQPQHF
TRBD2,TRBV4-1,NA,TRBJ2-3,TGCGCCAGCAGCCAAGTCGGGGTGATAGCGGGGGGGACTGATACGCAGTATTTT,CASSQVGVIAGGTDTQYF
NA,TRBV27,NA,TRBJ2-5,TGTGCCAGCAGTCCCCGTGGAAGGGGAGGCCAAGGGACCCAGTACTTC,CASSPRGRGGQGTQYF
NA,TRBV5-1,NA,TRBJ2-1,TGCGCCAGCTCAACCACAGGAGCCGGCTATGAGCAGTTCTTC,CASSTTGAGYEQFF
TRBD1,TRBV9,once,TRBJ2-1,TGTGCCAGCAGCCCTCGACAGGGGGAGGTCCATGAGCAGTTCTTC,CASSPRQGEVHEQFF
TRBD1,TRBV27,NA,TRBJ2-7,TGTGCCAGCAGCCCAGGACAGGCGCCTGACGAGCAGTACTTC,CASSPGQAPDEQYF
TRBD2,TRBV10-1,once,TRBJ2-1,TGCGCCAGCAGTGGGGGACTAGTCCACAATGAGCAGTTCTTC,CASSGGLVHNEQFF
NA,TRBV2,NA,TRBJ1-1,TGTGCCAGCAGTGAGTCGGGGAACACTGAAGCTTTCTTT,CASSESGNTEAFF
TRBD1,TRBV5-4,NA,TRBJ1-5,TGTGCCAGCAGCGAACAGGGGTTTCAGCCCCAGCATTTT,CASSEQGFQPQHF
NA,TRBV2,few,TRBJ1-5,TGTGCCAGCAGTGAATTTGGCAGAAATCAGCCCCAGCATTTT,CASSEFGRNQPQHF
TRBD1,TRBV28,NA,TRBJ2-7,TGTGCCAGCAGTTCCAGGGGGTCAATAACCTACGAGCAGTACTTC,CASSSRGSITYEQYF
NA,TRBV21-1,NA,TRBJ2-5,TGTGCCAGCAGCAAAGGGCCCCGGGACAGGGCCCCTGGGCCCGGGCAAGAGACCCAGTACTTC,CASSKGPRDRAPGPGQETQYF
TRBD1,TRBV7-6,NA,TRBJ2-3,TGTGCCAGCACACCAATTACAGGGGGCACAGATACGCAGTATTTT,CASTPITGGTDTQYF
NA,TRBV6-1,NA,TRBJ1-2,TGTGCCAGCAGTGAATATGGGGACACTTACTATGGCTACACCTTC,CASSEYGDTYYGYTF
TRBD1,TRBV10-3,NA,TRBJ1-4,TGTGCCATCAGTGAAGTACAGGGGGATGAAAAACTGTTTTTT,CAISEVQGDEKLFF
NA,TRBV11-2,once,TRBJ1-3,TGTGCCAGCAGCTTAGTCACAGCCGGAAACACCATATATTTT,CASSLVTAGNTIYF
NA,TRBV2,few,TRBJ1-3,TGTGCCAGCAGTGAAGGGCCCTCTGGAAACACCATATATTTT,CASSEGPSGNTIYF
TRBD2,TRBV27,NA,TRBJ2-1,TGTGCCAGCAGTTTAGGGGCTAGCGGTTACAATGAGCAGTTCTTC,CASSLGASGYNEQFF